Below are 30 T cell receptor beta chains sequenced from a single sample in a study of CD8 T cells in ankylosing spondylitis. TCRdb passed the 5' RACE reads through MiXCR, listing each CDR3 protein once. The table includes about 310,000 distinct CDR3 sequences, more than 20% detected once. The source material was blood, either unsorted or a sorted T cell fraction (not recorded which). Receptor source: a female donor with ankylosing spondylitis or in good health (not recorded which).

CDR3 nucleotides: TGTGCCAGCAGCCCCCGAGCGGGAGGGCCTGGAGAGCAGTACTTC. As protein: CASSPRAGGPGEQYF. The chain has TRBV7-2 and TRBJ2-7; 10 bases align to TRBD2. This CDR3 is built from 15 residues. J gave up 7 bases and V 5 bases, and 11 bases lay outside the gene matches. The V gene's germline CDR1 is SGHTA and CDR2 FQGNSA. Combining the CDR3 with reference TRBV7-2 and TRBJ2-7 gives the whole variable domain GAGVSQSPSNKVTEKGKDVELRCDPISGHTALYWYRQSLGQGLEFLIYFQGNSAPDKSGLPSDRFSAERTGGSVSTLTIQRTQQEDSAVYLCASSPRAGGPGEQYFGPGTRLTVT.

This clonotype was seen a handful of times. This chain connects TRBV12-3 or TRBV12-4 to TRBJ2-1; possibly TRBD2 for D (6 bases). The CDR3 covers 15 residues. Trimming took 6 bases from V and 0 from J, leaving 12 bases between them. The CDR3, as DNA: TGTGCCAGCAGGGGAGGTTCGGGCTCCTACAATGAGCAGTTCTTC. Protein sequence: CASRGGSGSYNEQFF.

The V call is TRBV7-3, the J call TRBJ2-3; D gene ambiguous. With 1 base removed from V and 9 bases from J, the gap between germline ends came to 14 bases. Germline assignment: CDR1 SGHTA and CDR2 FQGTGA. CDR3 length: 14 residues. CDR3 residues: CASSLMGGIDTQYF. DNA for the CDR3: TGTGCCAGCAGCTTAATGGGTGGGATTGACACGCAGTATTTT.

The chain is built from TRBV25-1 and TRBJ2-1; 7 bases are shared with TRBD2. V was pared by 1 base and J by 5 bases, with 5 bases of the junction left unmatched. The CDR3 extends over 15 amino acids. Germline loops: CDR1 MGHDK, CDR2 SYGVNS. The CDR3 DNA reads TGTGCCAGCAGTGAATTCCGCGGGAGAGACAATGAGCAGTTCTTC. This gives the protein CASSEFRGRDNEQFF.

The sample holds a few counts of this clonotype. The chain uses TRBV6-1 and TRBJ1-5; D unresolved. V dropped 6 bases and J dropped 1 base, with 13 bases sitting between them. The germline gives CDR1 MNHNS, CDR2 SASEGT. The length of the CDR3 is 15 residues. CDR3 coding DNA: TGTGCCAGCAGACCTGATTGGGGAAGCAATCAGCCCCAGCATTTT. Translated: CASRPDWGSNQPQHF.

The DNA for the CDR3 is TGTGCCAGCAGCCCATTGTCCGGCTCCCTCGATTTTTATGGCTACACCTTC. As protein: CASSPLSGSLDFYGYTF. The rearrangement links TRBV11-2 to TRBJ1-2; no clear D. The CDR3 runs 17 residues. Per germline, CDR1 SGHAT and CDR2 FQNNGV. The germline V and J ends were trimmed by 5 bases and 5 bases, with 24 bases remaining between them.

V usage is TRBV15 and J usage is TRBJ1-1; no clear D. Germline CDR1 is LNHNV and CDR2 is YYDKDF (reference sequence). This CDR3 region has 15 residues. Trimming took 1 base from V and 0 from J, leaving 9 bases between them. CDR3 DNA: TGTGCCACCAGCAGAGGATTTTCACTGAACACTGAAGCTTTCTTT. Translated, it gives CATSRGFSLNTEAFF.

This chain connects TRBV9 to TRBJ2-1; possible D gene TRBD2, 6 bases. The CDR3 spans 16 residues. Germline V gene sequence: CDR1 SGDLS, CDR2 YYNGEE. Trimming pared 0 bases from V and 7 bases from J, leaving 17 bases between. The CDR3 nucleotides are TGTGCCAGCAGCGTAGAGGCGGGATTGGGGGTAAATGAGCAGTTCTTC. It is translated as CASSVEAGLGVNEQFF.

This clonotype was recorded at least ten times. This chain joins TRBV20-1 and TRBJ2-7; the match to TRBD2 covers 9 bases. J was trimmed by 4 bases and V by 3 bases; bases with no gene match: 13. There are 16 residues in the CDR3. Germline V lookup: CDR1 DFQATT, CDR2 SNEGSKA (reference sequence). Here the CDR3 DNA reads TGCAGTGCTAGGCCCGGGACTAGCATTGGAACTTACGAGCAGTACTTC. Translated, it gives CSARPGTSIGTYEQYF.

This clonotype was seen more than once but under ten times. This rearrangement joins TRBV6-1 to TRBJ2-7; perhaps TRBD2 as D (6 bases). Germline loops: CDR1 MNHNS, CDR2 SASEGT. Trimming removed 6 bases from V and 2 bases from J, with 14 bases in between. The CDR3 runs to 14 residues. CDR3 nucleotides: TGTGCCAGCAGGTGGAGGGCTGGAGCCTACGAGCAGTACTTC. It encodes CASRWRAGAYEQYF.

The CDR3: CASSRGPNQPQHF. In DNA, the CDR3 is TGTGCCAGCAGCAGGGGACCCAATCAGCCCCAGCATTTT. The genes are TRBV5-6 and TRBJ1-5, with D perhaps matching TRBD1 (5 bases). V lost 4 bases and J lost 3, with 8 bases in between. Germline loops: CDR1 SGHDT, CDR2 YYEEEE. The CDR3 extends over 13 amino acids.

The rearrangement uses TRBV20-1 and TRBJ1-1; D is possibly TRBD1 (5 bases). Germline V lookup: CDR1 DFQATT, CDR2 SNEGSKA (reference sequence). The CDR3 spans 11 residues. The V and J ends lost 6 bases and 3 bases respectively, with 8 bases between them. The CDR3 sequence is CSAPGDTEAFF. CDR3 nucleotides: TGCAGTGCCCCGGGGGACACTGAAGCTTTCTTT.

This clonotype was seen only a few times. The genes are TRBV2 and TRBJ1-1; no clear D gene. The CDR3 contains 13 residues. Germline values: CDR1 SNHLY, CDR2 FYNNEI. The ends were cut back, 6 bases at V and 0 bases at J, with 8 bases in the middle. The CDR3 is CASRLSMNTEAFF. In DNA form, the CDR3 reads TGTGCCAGCAGACTTTCTATGAACACTGAAGCTTTCTTT.

This clonotype was observed a few times. This chain joins TRBV12-3 or TRBV12-4 and TRBJ2-1; 9 nucleotides line up with TRBD1. The ends lost 7 bases at V and 4 bases at J; junction bases unmatched: 11. CDR3 length equals 16 residues. The CDR3 nucleotides read TGTGCCAGCACCCAAAAGTGGGACAGGGTATACAATGAGCAGTTCTTC. Translated, it gives CASTQKWDRVYNEQFF.

In its sample, this clonotype was seen a few times. This chain joins TRBV28 and TRBJ2-7; no definite D call. V lost 3 bases, J lost 1 base, and 7 bases lay in between. The CDR3 sequence is 13 residues long. Germline-derived CDR1 and CDR2 are MDHEN and SYDVKM. The CDR3 protein is CASSFPPSYEQYF. In DNA, the CDR3 is TGTGCCAGCAGTTTTCCCCCATCCTACGAGCAGTACTTC.

This clonotype has just a few counts. The chain couples TRBV20-1 to TRBJ2-7, with D possibly matching TRBD2 (6 bases). V was trimmed by 5 bases and J by 3 bases, leaving 17 bases between them. Germline CDR1 DFQATT, CDR2 SNEGSKA (reference sequence). This CDR3 contains 14 residues. CDR3 nucleotide sequence: TGCAGTGCTGAAAGGCCGGGGGTGCACTACGAGCAGTACTTC. This codes for CSAERPGVHYEQYF.

This clonotype has at least ten counts. CDR3 amino acids: CSVLGPNYGYTF. The CDR3 coding sequence is TGCAGCGTATTGGGGCCAAACTATGGCTACACCTTC. The chain recombines TRBV29-1 with TRBJ1-2, with a tentative D call TRBD1 (5 bases). Germline V gene lookup returns CDR1 SQVTM and CDR2 ANQGSEA. Trimming removed 6 bases at V and 2 bases at J, with 10 bases between. The CDR3 is 12 residues long.

The chain combines TRBV25-1 with TRBJ2-1; D possibly corresponds to TRBD1 (6 bases). The CDR3 is made up of 16 amino acids. V was pared by 4 bases and J by 6 bases, with 19 bases between. The V gene's germline CDR1 is MGHDK and CDR2 SYGVNS. CDR3 coding DNA: TGTGCCAGCAGTGGCTCAGGGGTAGTAAGAAGCAATGAGCAGTTCTTC. This translates into CASSGSGVVRSNEQFF.

The V and J genes are TRBV6-5 and TRBJ2-5; 11 bases match TRBD2. The CDR3 length is 15 residues. With V trimmed by 4 bases and J by 4 bases, 5 bases remained unmatched. Germline lookup yields CDR1 MNHEY and CDR2 SVGAGI. The CDR3, as DNA: TGTGCCAGCAGTTGGACCGGGACTAGCGGAGAGACCCAGTACTTC. This codes for CASSWTGTSGETQYF.

This chain joins TRBV5-1 and TRBJ2-5; D not resolved. Germline values: CDR1 SGHRS, CDR2 YFSETQ. V dropped 0 bases and J dropped 2 bases, with 8 bases sitting between them. The CDR3 is made up of 14 amino acids. DNA for the CDR3: TGCGCCAGCAGCTTGGAGAACCCACAAGAGACCCAGTACTTC. Translating gives CASSLENPQETQYF.

This clonotype was counted at least ten times. V is TRBV20-1 and J is TRBJ2-1; TRBD2 might be the D (6 bases). This CDR3 contains 15 residues. Germline CDR1 and CDR2: DFQATT and SNEGSKA (reference sequence). The V gene lost 5 bases and the J gene lost 6 bases, with 20 bases spanning the gap. CDR3 DNA: TGCAGTGCTCAACGGGACTCCCCCCTGCGCAATGAGCAGTTCTTC. It codes for CSAQRDSPLRNEQFF.

This chain connects TRBV6-2 or TRBV6-3 to TRBJ1-1; possible D gene TRBD1, 6 bases. This CDR3 contains 14 residues. The V gene's germline CDR1 is MNHEY and CDR2 SVGEGT. The V gene lost 6 bases and the J gene lost 3 bases, with 14 bases spanning the gap. The CDR3 here is CASRPTGTYTEAFF. Here the CDR3 DNA reads TGTGCCAGCAGACCTACAGGGACCTACACTGAAGCTTTCTTT.

The chain combines TRBV18 with TRBJ2-7; D is possibly TRBD2 (6 bases). CDR1 and CDR2 (germline): KGHSH, LQKENI. The CDR3 runs to 16 residues. V was pared by 2 bases and J by 1 base, with 15 bases between. The CDR3 DNA sequence: TGTGCCAGCTCACCATCGGGAGTGATAGTATCCTACGAGCAGTACTTC. Translated, it gives CASSPSGVIVSYEQYF.

This clonotype has more than one count but fewer than ten. The J gene is TRBJ2-3, the V gene TRBV18; D remains unclear. The CDR3 sequence is 15 residues long. Trimming shortened V by 3 bases and J by 3 bases, and 13 bases separated the two germline ends. In germline, CDR1 is KGHSH, CDR2 LQKENI. The CDR3 here is CASSPYSRPTDTQYF. Here the CDR3 DNA reads TGTGCCAGCTCACCGTACTCGCGCCCAACAGATACGCAGTATTTT.

The chain joins TRBV25-1 to TRBJ2-7; 8 bases are shared with TRBD1. From germline, CDR1 is MGHDK and CDR2 SYGVNS. This CDR3 has 14 amino acids. V trimming: 3 bases; J trimming: 5 bases; junction bases outside the gene matches: 6. The CDR3 DNA is TGTGCCAGCAGTGAGACAGGGGTGTACAACGAGCAGTACTTC. It codes for CASSETGVYNEQYF.

The chain joins TRBV25-1 to TRBJ2-2; 7 bases are shared with TRBD2. Per germline, CDR1 MGHDK and CDR2 SYGVNS. V gave up 10 bases and J gave up 1 base; unmatched junction bases: 6. This CDR3 is built from 14 residues. The chain's CDR3 is CATGGPLNTGELFF. As DNA, the CDR3 is TGTGCCACGGGGGGTCCTCTGAACACCGGGGAGCTGTTTTTT.

This clonotype has more than one count but fewer than ten. The rearrangement uses TRBV4-2 and TRBJ2-1; no definite D call. This CDR3 has 17 residues. V was shortened by 0 bases and J by 2 bases, with 14 bases between the two germline ends. CDR1 and CDR2 (germline): LGHNA, YNFKEQ. The CDR3 spells CASSQDPALVPYNEQFF. For the CDR3, the DNA is TGTGCCAGCAGCCAAGATCCAGCGCTAGTTCCCTACAATGAGCAGTTCTTC.

The sample holds a few counts of this clonotype. V gene TRBV20-1 combines with J gene TRBJ2-2; 8 nucleotides align to TRBD2. After removal of 0 bases from V and 3 bases from J, the junction contained 3 bases not matched to a gene. CDR3 length: 15 amino acids. Germline CDR1 is DFQATT and CDR2 is SNEGSKA (reference sequence). The CDR3 bases are TGCAGTGCTAGAGATCGACTAGCGCACACCGGGGAGCTGTTTTTT. As protein: CSARDRLAHTGELFF.

This clonotype was observed at least ten times. The rearrangement joins TRBV18 to TRBJ2-5; no definite D call. CDR3 length equals 11 residues. V was cut by 3 bases and J by 2 bases, with 1 base left in between. Germline V gene data show CDR1 as KGHSH and CDR2 as LQKENI. The DNA of the CDR3 is TGTGCCAGCTCACCGCAAGAGACCCAGTACTTC. Protein product: CASSPQETQYF.

This clonotype was counted many times. This sequence joins TRBV29-1 and TRBJ2-1; D is tentatively TRBD1 or TRBD2 (5 bases each). V was cut by 7 bases and J by 5 bases, with 21 bases left in between. CDR3 length: 15 residues. Germline assignment: CDR1 SQVTM and CDR2 ANQGSEA. Written as DNA, the CDR3 is TGCAGCGCCGGACCCGGGATTGGGGCGGACAATGAGCAGTTCTTC. Translated, it gives CSAGPGIGADNEQFF.